What follows describes a single T cell receptor beta chain. This may come from a read error, since a much larger clone is one base off. This record belongs to a study of spatial heterogeneity in lung cancer. Study overall: Where available, sequencing covered follow-up PBMC samples, taken at a median of around 25 months after resection. There were, on average, more than ten raw-read appearances for each unique TCR and UMI combination.

Time point defined: blood at routine non-recurrence follow-up after resection. In each case, whole RNA from tumor, nontumor lung or frozen PBMC was sequenced unsorted. The library protocol tagged each TCR cDNA with a unique molecular identifier. One entry per CDR3 protein results from TCRdb running MiXCR on the 5' RACE reads. This sample has 9,000 to 10,000 distinct CDR3 sequences, with about a quarter found just once. CDR3 length: 16 amino acids. Germline V gene lookup returns CDR1 LGHNA and CDR2 YNFKEQ. V shed 4 bases and J 8 bases; nucleotides not matched to a gene: 10. The receptor's source is a female donor with early-stage non-small cell lung cancer. V usage is TRBV4-2 and J usage is TRBJ2-3; 12 bases match TRBD2. The input for sequencing was PBMCs, taken at follow-up. In DNA form, the CDR3 reads TGTGCCAGCAGCCTGAAACTAGCGGGAGGTGCAGTTACGCAGTATTTT. It codes for CASSLKLAGGAVTQYF.